The 4 T cell receptor beta chains below come from one sample, sequenced in a study of shared clonotypes between healthy human individuals (dated by TCRdb to the early 2020s). Libraries were constructed by the immunoSEQ multiplex PCR assay. In its TCRdb copy, this immuneACCESS table keeps in-frame sequences only and misses some clones. Where compared with another copy, unresolved V genes explain less than half of these, and the others have no known cause. The sample table contains around 2,000,000 clones; only one count was recorded for around 95% of them. 0.13% of the sample belongs to the ten largest clones. Material for sequencing was naive CD4+ T cells sorted from blood. The cell subset or site label on this specimen signifies: CD45RA+ positively selected. The receptors here all came from a man aged 18 to 35 in good health.

The chain couples TRBV7-6 to TRBJ2-7; 11 bases align to TRBD1. CDR3 length: 15 residues. The V and J ends lost 4 bases and 6 bases, in that order; junction bases with no gene match: 8. The germline CDR1 and CDR2 sequences are SGHVS and FNYEAQ. This CDR3 reads CASSSGTGGSTEQYF. In DNA, the CDR3 is TGTGCCAGCAGCTCCGGGACAGGGGGATCTACCGAGCAGTACTTC. The variable domain in full, completed from reference TRBV7-6 and TRBJ2-7, reads GAGVSQSPRYKVTKRGQDVALRCDPISGHVSLYWYRQALGQGPEFLTYFNYEAQQDKSGLPNDRFSAERPEGSISTLTIQRTEQRDSAMYRCASSSGTGGSTEQYFGPGTRLTVT.

The V call is TRBV7-2, the J call TRBJ2-7, with TRBD1 identical over 11 bases. CDR1 is SGHTA, CDR2 FQGNSA, per germline. Trimming took 6 bases from V and 6 from J; bases not matched to a gene: 7. The CDR3 extends over 14 amino acids. CDR3: CASRDTGTGGEQYF. CDR3 sequence (DNA): TGTGCCAGCAGAGACACGGGGACAGGGGGCGAGCAGTACTTC.

J is TRBJ2-7 and V is TRBV5-4; TRBD2 agrees at 10 bases. CDR1 and CDR2 from the germline V gene are SGHNT and YYREEE (reference sequence). J was trimmed by 3 bases and V by 2 bases; bases with no gene match: 11. There are 17 residues in the CDR3. The CDR3 coding sequence is TGTGCCAGCAGCTTAGACCTCGGGACTAGCGCCCGCTACGAGCAGTACTTC. Translated, it gives CASSLDLGTSARYEQYF. Together with reference TRBV5-4 and TRBJ2-7, the CDR3 gives the full variable domain: ETGVTQSPTHLIKTRGQQVTLRCSSQSGHNTVSWYQQALGQGPQFIFQYYREEENGRGNFPPRFSGLQFPNYSSELNVNALELDDSALYLCASSLDLGTSARYEQYFGPGTRLTVT.

V is TRBV5-1 and J is TRBJ2-2, with TRBD1 identical over 7 bases. Germline V gene lookup returns CDR1 SGHRS and CDR2 YFSETQ. V was clipped by 3 bases and J by 2 bases; unmatched bases: 1. There are 14 residues in the CDR3. The CDR3 DNA sequence: TGCGCCAGCAGCTGGACAGGTAACACCGGGGAGCTGTTTTTT. Its protein is CASSWTGNTGELFF.